This TCR beta chain was captured by sequencing in a study of T cell responses to AZD1222 COVID-19 vaccine. Study-wide context: Second doses were pooled across both intervals (about 4 or about 12 weeks). Study results and limitations: Reportedly, nearly half the spike-specific TCRs target unmutated variant regions. Spike-spanning, vaccine-associated CD4 TCRs were dominant at 160-218 and 743-854.

The CDR3 is made up of 18 amino acids. The V gene's germline CDR1 is WNHNN and CDR2 SYGVQD (reference sequence). Germline trimming cut 6 bases from V and 1 base from J; bases unmatched to any gene: 15. Produced via immunoSEQ multiplex PCR; TCRdb's table is partial and in-frame only. The repertoire holds approximately 130,000 clones, with over 85% as singletons. This clone showed up just a few times. The antigen remains undetermined. This sequence was found in an adult in good health. The source material was peripheral blood, sampled on day 0 of AZD1222 vaccination. The chain recombines TRBV10-1 with TRBJ1-2; TRBD1 aligns across 9 bases. Written as DNA, the CDR3 is TGCGCCAGCAGCTCCCGGACAGGGGAGTTCCTAATTAACTATGGCTACACCTTC. It encodes CASSSRTGEFLINYGYTF.